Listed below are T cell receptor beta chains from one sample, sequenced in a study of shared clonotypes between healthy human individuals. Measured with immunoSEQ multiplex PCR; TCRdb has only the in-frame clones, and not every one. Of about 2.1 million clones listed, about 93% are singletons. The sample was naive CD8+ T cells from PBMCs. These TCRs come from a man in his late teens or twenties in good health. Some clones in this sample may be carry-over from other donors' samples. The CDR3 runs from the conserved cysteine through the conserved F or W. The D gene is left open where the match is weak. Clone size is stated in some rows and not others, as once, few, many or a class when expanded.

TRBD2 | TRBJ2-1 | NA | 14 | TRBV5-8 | CASSPMRGSNEQFF | TGTGCCAGCAGCCCAATGCGGGGGTCCAATGAGCAGTTCTTC
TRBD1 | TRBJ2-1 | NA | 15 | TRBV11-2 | CASSARDRVVNEQFF | TGTGCCAGCAGCGCCCGTGACAGGGTTGTTAATGAGCAGTTCTTC
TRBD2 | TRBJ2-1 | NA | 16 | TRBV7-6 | CASSLVQREAYNEQFF | TGTGCCAGCAGCTTAGTGCAGCGGGAGGCCTACAATGAGCAGTTCTTC
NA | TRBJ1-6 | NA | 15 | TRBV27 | CASSLRQDLGSPLHF | TGTGCCAGCAGTTTACGACAGGACCTTGGGTCACCCCTCCACTTT
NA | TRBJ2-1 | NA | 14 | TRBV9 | CASSMTGRQNEQFF | TGTGCCAGCAGCATGACGGGACGGCAAAATGAGCAGTTCTTC
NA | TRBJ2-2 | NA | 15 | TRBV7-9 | CASSLPDRRPGELFF | TGTGCCAGCAGCTTACCCGACAGACGGCCCGGGGAGCTGTTTTTT
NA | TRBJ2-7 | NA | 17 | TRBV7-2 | CASSPIPSGTLGYEQYF | TGTGCCAGCAGCCCGATTCCCTCAGGAACTCTCGGGTATGAGCAGTACTTC
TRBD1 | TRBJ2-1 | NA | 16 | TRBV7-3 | CASSPRQGLGYNEQFF | TGTGCCAGCAGCCCTCGACAGGGATTAGGTTACAATGAGCAGTTCTTC
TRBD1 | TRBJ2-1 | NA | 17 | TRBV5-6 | CASSLTAGGRSYNEQFF | TGTGCCAGCAGCTTAACGGCAGGGGGACGGTCCTACAATGAGCAGTTCTTC
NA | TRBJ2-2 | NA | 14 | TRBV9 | CASSVGGIPGELFF | TGTGCCAGCAGCGTAGGGGGGATCCCCGGGGAGCTGTTTTTT
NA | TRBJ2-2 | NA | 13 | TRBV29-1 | CSTRVRSTGELFF | TGCAGCACCAGGGTGAGATCCACCGGGGAGCTGTTTTTT
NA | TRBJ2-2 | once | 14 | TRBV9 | CASSVALGTGELFF | NA
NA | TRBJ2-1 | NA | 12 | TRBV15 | CATSRTGREQFF | TGTGCCACCAGCAGAACGGGGCGTGAGCAGTTCTTC
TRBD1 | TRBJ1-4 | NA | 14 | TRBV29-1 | CSVGNRGLGEKLFF | TGCAGCGTCGGTAACAGGGGGCTGGGTGAAAAACTGTTTTTT
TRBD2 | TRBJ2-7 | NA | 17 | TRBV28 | CASSSTPGTSGLYEQYF | TGTGCCAGCAGTTCTACCCCCGGGACTAGCGGCCTATACGAGCAGTACTTC
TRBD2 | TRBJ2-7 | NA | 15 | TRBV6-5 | CASSPLAGGSYEQYF | TGTGCCAGCAGTCCTCTGGCGGGGGGCTCCTACGAGCAGTACTTC
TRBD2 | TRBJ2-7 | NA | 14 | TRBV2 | CAIQGGGLRYEQYF | TGTGCCATTCAAGGCGGGGGGCTTAGGTACGAGCAGTACTTC
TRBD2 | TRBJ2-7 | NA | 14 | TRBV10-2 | CATCAGGFVDEQYF | TGCGCCACCTGTGCGGGAGGGTTCGTGGACGAGCAGTACTTC
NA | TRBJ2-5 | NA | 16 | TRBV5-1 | CASSLVSAGLQETQYF | TGCGCCAGCAGCTTGGTTTCAGCGGGCTTACAAGAGACCCAGTACTTC
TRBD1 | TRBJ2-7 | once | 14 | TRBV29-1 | CSVELDRGVYEQYF | TGCAGCGTTGAGCTTGACAGGGGAGTTTACGAGCAGTACTTC
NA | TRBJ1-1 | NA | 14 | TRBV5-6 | CASSWRGRVTEAFF | TGTGCCAGCAGCTGGAGGGGGAGGGTAACTGAAGCTTTCTTT
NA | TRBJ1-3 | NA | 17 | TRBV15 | CATSRDLDLHSGNTIYF | TGTGCCACCAGCAGAGATCTGGACCTCCACTCTGGAAACACCATATATTTT
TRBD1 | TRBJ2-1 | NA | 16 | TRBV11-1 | CASSLVSRGSYNEQFF | TGTGCCAGCAGCTTAGTCTCCAGGGGGTCCTACAATGAGCAGTTCTTC
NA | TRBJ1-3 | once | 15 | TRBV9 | CASSGPGPGPDTIYF | TGTGCCAGCAGCGGACCGGGACCCGGCCCAGACACCATATATTTT
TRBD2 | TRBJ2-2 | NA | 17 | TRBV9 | CASSAHDRPQGGGELFF | TGTGCCAGCAGCGCCCATGACAGACCTCAGGGAGGGGGGGAGCTGTTTTTT
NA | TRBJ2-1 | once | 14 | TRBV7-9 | CASSLAVTTYEQFF | TGTGCCAGCAGCTTAGCGGTGACTACGTATGAGCAGTTCTTC
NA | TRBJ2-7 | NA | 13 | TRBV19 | CASSATQGREQYF | TGTGCCAGTAGTGCCACCCAGGGACGGGAGCAGTACTTC
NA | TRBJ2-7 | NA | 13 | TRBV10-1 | CASSDDSTYEQYF | TGCGCCAGCAGTGATGATAGTACCTACGAGCAGTACTTC
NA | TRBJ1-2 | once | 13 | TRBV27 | CASGGGSNYGYTF | TGTGCCAGCGGGGGGGGTTCTAACTATGGCTACACCTTC
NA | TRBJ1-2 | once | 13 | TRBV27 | CASSLSGQNGYTF | TGTGCCAGCAGTTTATCGGGGCAGAATGGCTACACCTTC
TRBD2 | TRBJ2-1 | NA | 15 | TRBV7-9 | CASSSGLAEDNEQFF | TGTGCCAGCAGCTCGGGACTAGCGGAGGACAATGAGCAGTTCTTC
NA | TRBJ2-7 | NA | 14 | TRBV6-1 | CASSEEVRAYEQYF | TGTGCCAGCAGTGAAGAAGTCCGAGCCTACGAGCAGTACTTC